This T cell receptor (beta chain) came from a study of metastatic and nonmetastatic thyroid tumors. About the research overall: Comparison of repertoires was carried out across blood and tumor or nodule tissue from malignant and benign thyroid patients.

Worth noting for this clone: Its antigen is undetermined.

This CDR3 comprises 15 residues. V dropped 3 bases and J dropped 5 bases, with 13 bases sitting between them. Germline CDR1 and CDR2: KGHDR and SFDVKD. Original processing methods: A papillary thyroid cancer distant-metastasis classifier was built from CDR3 differences across clinicopathological groups. TCRdb re-called clones via MiXCR from the PCR reads. The V and J calls reflect TCRdb's pipeline rather than the authors' work. The repertoire holds about 16,000 clones, with around 12% as singletons. Findings and limits, study-wide: Benign nodules reportedly had significantly lower TCR beta diversity than malignant thyroid tumors in blood and tumor.

None of the patients had undergone any treatment ahead of thyroid surgery. This clonotype was sampled from a female donor with papillary thyroid cancer or a benign thyroid nodule (not recorded which). Some clones in this sample may be carry-over from other donors' samples. The specimen was tumor tissue. The rearrangement joins TRBV24-1 to TRBJ2-1, with D possibly TRBD1 on 5 matching bases. CDR3 nucleotide sequence: TGTGCCACCAGTGATGGGCAGGGCGACCACAATGAGCAGTTCTTC. Translated, it gives CATSDGQGDHNEQFF.